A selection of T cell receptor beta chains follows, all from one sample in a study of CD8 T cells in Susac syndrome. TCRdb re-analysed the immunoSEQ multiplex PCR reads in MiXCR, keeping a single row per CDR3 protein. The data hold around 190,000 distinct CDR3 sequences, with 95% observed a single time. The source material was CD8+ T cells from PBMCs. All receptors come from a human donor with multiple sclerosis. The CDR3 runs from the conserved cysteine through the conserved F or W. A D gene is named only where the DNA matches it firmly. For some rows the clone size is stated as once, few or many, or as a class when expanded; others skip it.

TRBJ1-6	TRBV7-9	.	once	CASSLGGEPNSPLHF	TGTGCCAGCAGCCTGGGGGGGGAACCCAATTCACCCCTCCACTTT
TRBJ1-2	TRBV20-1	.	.	CSARDTRGNLYGYTF	TGCAGTGCTAGAGATACAAGGGGAAACCTCTATGGCTACACCTTC
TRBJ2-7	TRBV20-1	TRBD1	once	CSASLGQAAYEQYF	TGCAGTGCTTCCCTCGGACAGGCTGCCTACGAGCAGTACTTC
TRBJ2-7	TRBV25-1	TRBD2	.	CASSDGGLAGGFYEQYF	TGTGCCAGCAGTGATGGGGGACTAGCGGGAGGCTTCTACGAGCAGTACTTC
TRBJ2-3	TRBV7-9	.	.	CASSFLSSDTQYF	TGTGCCAGCAGCTTCCTTTCTAGTGATACGCAGTATTTT
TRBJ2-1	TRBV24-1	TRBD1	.	CATSEGQGYNEQFF	TGTGCCACCAGTGAGGGACAGGGCTACAATGAGCAGTTCTTC
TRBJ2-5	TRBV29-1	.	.	CSDHSGRAGQETQYF	TGCAGCGATCACTCGGGTCGGGCAGGCCAAGAGACCCAGTACTTC
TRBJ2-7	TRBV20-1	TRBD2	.	CSARIREAYEQYF	TGCAGTGCTAGGATTCGGGAGGCTTACGAGCAGTACTTC
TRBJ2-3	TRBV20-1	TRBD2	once	CSARGLAGGIDTQYF	TGCAGTGCTAGAGGTCTAGCGGGGGGAATAGATACGCAGTATTTT
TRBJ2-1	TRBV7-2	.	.	CASRGLAASYNEQFF	TGTGCCAGCAGAGGATTAGCCGCCTCCTACAATGAGCAGTTCTTC
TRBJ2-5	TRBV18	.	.	CASSPPSTGRETQYF	TGTGCCAGCTCACCACCCTCTACAGGGCGAGAGACCCAGTACTTC
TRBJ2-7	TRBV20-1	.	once	CSAKHETHYSSYEQYF	TGCAGTGCCAAGCATGAAACCCACTACTCCTCCTACGAGCAGTACTTC
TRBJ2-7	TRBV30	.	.	CAWRPLASYEQYF	TGTGCCTGGAGGCCACTAGCCTCCTACGAGCAGTACTTC
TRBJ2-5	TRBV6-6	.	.	CASSYSGRQETQYF	TGTGCCAGCAGTTACTCCGGGCGCCAAGAGACCCAGTACTTC